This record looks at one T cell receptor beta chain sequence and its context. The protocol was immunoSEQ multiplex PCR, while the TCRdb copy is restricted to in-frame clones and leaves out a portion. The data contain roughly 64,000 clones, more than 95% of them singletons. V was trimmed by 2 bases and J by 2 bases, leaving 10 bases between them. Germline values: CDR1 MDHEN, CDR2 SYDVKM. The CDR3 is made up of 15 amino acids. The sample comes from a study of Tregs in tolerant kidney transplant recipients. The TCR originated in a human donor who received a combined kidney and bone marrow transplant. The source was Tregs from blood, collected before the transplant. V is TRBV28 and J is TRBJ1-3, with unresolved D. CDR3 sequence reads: CASSLVRGTGNTIYF. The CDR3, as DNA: TGTGCCAGCAGTTTAGTACGGGGTACTGGAAACACCATATATTTT. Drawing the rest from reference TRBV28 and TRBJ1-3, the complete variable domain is DVKVTQSSRYLVKRTGEKVFLECVQDMDHENMFWYRQDPGLGLRLIYFSYDVKMKEKGDIPEGYSVSREKKERFSLILESASTNQTSMYLCASSLVRGTGNTIYFGEGSWLTVV.